This TCR beta chain was documented in a study of CD8 T cells in Susac syndrome. Reverse transcription of about 0.45 to 1 ug RNA was performed with random hexamers. Multiplex PCR with immunoSEQ amplified the TCR beta CDR3 across 54 Vbeta and 13 Jbeta. TCRdb re-called the immunoSEQ multiplex PCR reads through MiXCR, storing one row per CDR3 protein. The sample lists 51,000 or so distinct CDR3 sequences; 93% were seen once. Germline assignment: CDR1 SGHVS and CDR2 FNYEAQ. Trimming cost V 5 bases and J 4 bases, with 17 bases left between them. The CDR3 length is 15 residues. Sequencing of TCR beta was performed on blood CD8+ T cells and on blood CD4+ T cells. While CD8+ and CD4+ T cells were isolated negatively, TEMRA cells were enriched by FACS.

Sequenced input: CD8+ T cells from PBMCs. This chain links TRBV7-6 with TRBJ2-5, with D tentatively TRBD2 (6 bases). The clonotype originates from a human donor in good health. CDR3 bases: TGTGCCAGCAGCCCTAGTGGAGGGCGAGGAGAGACCCAGTACTTC. Translating gives CASSPSGGRGETQYF.